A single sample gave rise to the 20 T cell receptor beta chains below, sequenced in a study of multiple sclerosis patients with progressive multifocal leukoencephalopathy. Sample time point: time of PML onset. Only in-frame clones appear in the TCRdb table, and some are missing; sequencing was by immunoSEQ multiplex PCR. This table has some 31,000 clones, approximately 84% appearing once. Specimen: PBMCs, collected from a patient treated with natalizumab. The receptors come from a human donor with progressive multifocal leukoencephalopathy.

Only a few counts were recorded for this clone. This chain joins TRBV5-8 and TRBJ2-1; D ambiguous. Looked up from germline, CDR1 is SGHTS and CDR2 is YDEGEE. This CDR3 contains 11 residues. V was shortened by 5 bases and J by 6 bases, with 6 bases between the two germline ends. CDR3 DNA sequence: TGTGCCAGCAGACGCCCCAATGAGCAGTTCTTC. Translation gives CASRRPNEQFF.

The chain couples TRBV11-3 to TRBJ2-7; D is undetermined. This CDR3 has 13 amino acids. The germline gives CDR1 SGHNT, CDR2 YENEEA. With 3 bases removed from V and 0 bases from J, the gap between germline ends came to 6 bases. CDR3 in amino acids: CASSFDGSYEQYF. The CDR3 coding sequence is TGTGCCAGCAGCTTTGACGGCTCCTACGAGCAGTACTTC.

The chain's CDR3 is CASSITPGTAFF. The CDR3 DNA is TGTGCCAGTAGTATAACCCCTGGCACAGCTTTCTTT. J is TRBJ1-1 and V is TRBV19, with D unclear. Germline CDR1 LNHDA, CDR2 SQIVND (reference sequence). This CDR3 is built from 12 residues. The germline V and J ends were trimmed by 2 bases and 10 bases, with 11 bases remaining between them.

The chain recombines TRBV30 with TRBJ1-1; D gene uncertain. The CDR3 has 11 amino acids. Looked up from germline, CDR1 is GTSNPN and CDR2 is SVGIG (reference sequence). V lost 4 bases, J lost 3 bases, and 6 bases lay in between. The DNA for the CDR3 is TGTGCCTGGACTGACTACACTGAAGCTTTCTTT. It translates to CAWTDYTEAFF.

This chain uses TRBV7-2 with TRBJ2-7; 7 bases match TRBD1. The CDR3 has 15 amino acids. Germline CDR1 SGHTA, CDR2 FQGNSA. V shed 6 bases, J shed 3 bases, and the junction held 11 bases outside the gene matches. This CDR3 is CASRQVQGILYEQYF. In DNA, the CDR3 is TGTGCCAGCAGGCAAGTACAGGGGATTCTCTACGAGCAGTACTTC.

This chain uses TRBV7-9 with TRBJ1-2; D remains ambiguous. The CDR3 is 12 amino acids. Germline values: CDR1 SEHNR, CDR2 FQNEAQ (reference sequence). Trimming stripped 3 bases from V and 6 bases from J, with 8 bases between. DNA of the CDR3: TGTGCCAGCAGCTTTTACGTGGATGGCTACACCTTC. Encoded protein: CASSFYVDGYTF.

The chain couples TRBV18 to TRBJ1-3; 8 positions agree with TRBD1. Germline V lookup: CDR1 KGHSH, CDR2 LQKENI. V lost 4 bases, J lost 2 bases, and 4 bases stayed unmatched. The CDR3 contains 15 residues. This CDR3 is CASSQQGDTGNTIYF. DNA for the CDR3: TGTGCCAGCTCACAACAGGGGGACACTGGAAACACCATATATTTT. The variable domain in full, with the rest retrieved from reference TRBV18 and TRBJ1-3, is NAGVMQNPRHLVRRRGQEARLRCSPMKGHSHVYWYRQLPEEGLKFMVYLQKENIIDESGMPKERFSAEFPKEGPSILRIQQVVRGDSAAYFCASSQQGDTGNTIYFGEGSWLTVV.

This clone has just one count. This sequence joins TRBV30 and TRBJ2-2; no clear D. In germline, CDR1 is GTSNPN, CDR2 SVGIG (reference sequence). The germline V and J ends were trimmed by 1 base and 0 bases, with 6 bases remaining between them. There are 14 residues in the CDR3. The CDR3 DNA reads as TGTGCCTGGAGTGGCGTCGCGAACACCGGGGAGCTGTTTTTT. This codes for CAWSGVANTGELFF.

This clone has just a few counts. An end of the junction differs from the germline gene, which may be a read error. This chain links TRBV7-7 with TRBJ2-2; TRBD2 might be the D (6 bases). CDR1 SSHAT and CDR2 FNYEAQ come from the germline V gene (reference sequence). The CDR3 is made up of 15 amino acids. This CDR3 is CASSFAGMGTGELFF. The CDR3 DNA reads TGTGCTAGCAGCTTTGCGGGGATGGGGACCGGGGAGCTGTTTTTT.

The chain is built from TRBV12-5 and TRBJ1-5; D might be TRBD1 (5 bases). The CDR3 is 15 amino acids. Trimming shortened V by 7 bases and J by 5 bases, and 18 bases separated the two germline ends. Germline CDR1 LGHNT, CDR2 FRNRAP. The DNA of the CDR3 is TGTGCTAGTGCCCCTATGGCGGGGCAAGATCAGCCCCAGCATTTT. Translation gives CASAPMAGQDQPQHF.

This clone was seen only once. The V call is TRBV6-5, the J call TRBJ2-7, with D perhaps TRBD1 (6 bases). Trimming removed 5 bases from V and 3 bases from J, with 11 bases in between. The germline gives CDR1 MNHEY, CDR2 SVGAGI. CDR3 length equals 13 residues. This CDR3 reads CASSAIRGYEQYF. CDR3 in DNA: TGTGCCAGCAGTGCAATCAGGGGCTACGAGCAGTACTTC.

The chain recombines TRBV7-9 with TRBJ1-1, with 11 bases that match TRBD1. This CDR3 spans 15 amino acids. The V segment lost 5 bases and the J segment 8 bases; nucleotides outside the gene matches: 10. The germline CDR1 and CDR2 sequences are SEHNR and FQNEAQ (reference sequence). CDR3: CASSRTLDRGLEAFF. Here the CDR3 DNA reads TGTGCCAGCAGCCGAACACTGGACAGGGGGCTAGAAGCTTTCTTT.

The DNA of the CDR3 is TGTGCCAGCAGTTTGGGGACTAGACATGAGCAGTTCTTC. Encoded protein: CASSLGTRHEQFF. The chain recombines TRBV28 with TRBJ2-1, with 8 nucleotides matching TRBD2. This CDR3 contains 13 residues. Germline CDR1 MDHEN, CDR2 SYDVKM. V lost 3 bases and J lost 8; bases outside the gene matches: 3.

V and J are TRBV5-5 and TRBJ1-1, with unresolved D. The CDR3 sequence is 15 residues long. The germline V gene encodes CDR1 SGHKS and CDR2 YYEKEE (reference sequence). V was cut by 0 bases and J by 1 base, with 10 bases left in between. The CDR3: CASSLGPGPNTEAFF. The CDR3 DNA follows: TGTGCCAGCAGCTTGGGTCCGGGTCCGAACACTGAAGCTTTCTTT.

The CDR3 DNA reads as TGTGCCAGCACCTCGGAAGGGACGGCAACAATGAACACTGAAGCTTTCTTT. It is translated as CASTSEGTATMNTEAFF. V and J are TRBV7-9 and TRBJ1-1, with D possibly matching TRBD1 (5 bases). Deletions cut 7 bases from V and 0 bases from J, with 21 bases between. The CDR3 consists of 17 residues. The germline V gene encodes CDR1 SEHNR and CDR2 FQNEAQ (reference sequence).

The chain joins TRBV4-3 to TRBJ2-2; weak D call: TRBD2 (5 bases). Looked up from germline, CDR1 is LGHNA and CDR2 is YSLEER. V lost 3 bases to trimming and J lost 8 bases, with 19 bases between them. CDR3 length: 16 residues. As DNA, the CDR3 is TGCGCCAGCAGCCAGCAGTCACCTCCGGGAACAGGGGAGCTGTTTTTT. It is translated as CASSQQSPPGTGELFF.

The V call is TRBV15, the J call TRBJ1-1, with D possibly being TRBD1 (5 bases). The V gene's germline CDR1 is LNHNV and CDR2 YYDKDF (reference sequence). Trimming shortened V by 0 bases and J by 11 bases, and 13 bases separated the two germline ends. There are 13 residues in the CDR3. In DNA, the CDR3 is TGTGCCACCAGCAGAGATCCGAGGGGAATCGCTTTCTTT. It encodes CATSRDPRGIAFF.

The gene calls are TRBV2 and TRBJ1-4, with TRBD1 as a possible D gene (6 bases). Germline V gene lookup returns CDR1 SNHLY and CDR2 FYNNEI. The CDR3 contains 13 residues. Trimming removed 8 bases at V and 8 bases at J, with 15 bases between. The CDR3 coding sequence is TGTGCCAGCTCCGGCCAAGGGGGGGAAAAACTGTTTTTT. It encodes CASSGQGGEKLFF.

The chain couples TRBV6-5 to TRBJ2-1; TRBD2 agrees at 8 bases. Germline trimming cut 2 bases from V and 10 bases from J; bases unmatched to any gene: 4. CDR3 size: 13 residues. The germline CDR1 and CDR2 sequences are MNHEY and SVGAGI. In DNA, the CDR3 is TGTGCCAGCAGTTACACTAGCGGAATGGAGCAGTTCTTC. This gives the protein CASSYTSGMEQFF.

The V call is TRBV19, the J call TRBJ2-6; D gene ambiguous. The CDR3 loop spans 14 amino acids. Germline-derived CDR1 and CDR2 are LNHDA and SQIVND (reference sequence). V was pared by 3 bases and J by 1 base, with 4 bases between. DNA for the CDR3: TGTGCCAGTAGTATGGGGTCTGGGGCCAACGTCCTGACTTTC. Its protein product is CASSMGSGANVLTF.